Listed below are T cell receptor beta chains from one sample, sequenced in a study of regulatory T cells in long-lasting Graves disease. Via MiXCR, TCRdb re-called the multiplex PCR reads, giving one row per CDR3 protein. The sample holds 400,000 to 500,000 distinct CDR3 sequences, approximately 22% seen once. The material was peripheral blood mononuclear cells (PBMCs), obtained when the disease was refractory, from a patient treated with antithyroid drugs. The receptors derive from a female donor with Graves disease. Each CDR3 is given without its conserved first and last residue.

ASSFDDYEQY	TRBV5-5	TRBJ2-7
ASSPDYDREGTYEQY	TRBV18	TRBJ2-7
ASSLLQTYEQY	TRBV11-2	TRBJ2-7
AIRQGPGYEQY	TRBV10-3	TRBJ2-7
ASSRGQTGELF	TRBV7-3	TRBJ2-2
ASRAGTSGSGELF	TRBV7-3	TRBJ2-2
ATRGAGPQETQY	TRBV24-1	TRBJ2-5
ASSLSPGLAKNIQY	TRBV28	TRBJ2-4
ASSSSTGEVFGAF	TRBV5-1	TRBJ1-1
ASSLGSGTQETQY	TRBV7-9	TRBJ2-5
ASSLDESGTEYQETQY	TRBV11-2	TRBJ2-5
STSGSDQGTQY	TRBV29-1	TRBJ2-3
ASTPGTLTYNEQF	TRBV6-2/TRBV6-3	TRBJ2-1
ASSPRGTSGISGELF	TRBV13	TRBJ2-2
ASSSPSGSSYEQY	TRBV28	TRBJ2-7
ASSVGTGDSYNSPLH	TRBV28	TRBJ1-6
ASSFGLAGGPGDEQF	TRBV27	TRBJ2-1
SVVGTDTQY	TRBV29-1	TRBJ2-3
ASSFREIAKNIQY	TRBV12-3/TRBV12-4	TRBJ2-4
SARATGDVPGELF	TRBV20-1	TRBJ2-2
ASKGGREDGYT	TRBV27	TRBJ1-2
ASSSLGTSGRHTDTQY	TRBV6-1	TRBJ2-3
AWSLRPGNTEAF	TRBV30	TRBJ1-1
ASSVAPGGVAGELTQY	TRBV9	TRBJ2-5
ASSAGAGGSYEQY	TRBV6-1	TRBJ2-7
ASSPSGTAFYEQY	TRBV4-1	TRBJ2-7
ASSLGNRGSSYEQY	TRBV5-1	TRBJ2-7
ASSLDSWAYGYT	TRBV7-9	TRBJ1-2
ASSLTGQTYEQY	TRBV7-9	TRBJ2-7
AWSPLLAGGSHEQY	TRBV30	TRBJ2-7
ASSPIGNYGYT	TRBV18	TRBJ1-2
ASSEGAGVRETQY	TRBV9	TRBJ2-5
AIRRGLAGLGEQF	TRBV10-3	TRBJ2-1
ASVTRGETQY	TRBV5-5	TRBJ2-5
ASSPDLTSPYEQY	TRBV3-1	TRBJ2-7
ASSQGGGRTYEQY	TRBV4-1	TRBJ2-7
ASSFSTSTGDYGYT	TRBV28	TRBJ1-2